These T cell receptor beta chains were read from a single sample in a study of blood T cells in healthy people across ages. TCRdb ran MiXCR on the 5' RACE reads and lists one entry per CDR3 protein. This sample has 450,000 to 700,000 distinct CDR3 sequences; 25% to 30% occur once, and the top ten carry approximately 17%. Source material: blood. The receptors come from a woman between 70 and 85 years old in good health. Each CDR3 is given with its conserved first and last residue. Each record gives: J gene, D gene, clone size, V gene, CDR3 DNA, CDR3 protein. The D gene is left open where the match is weak. Not all rows give a size; the values are once, few, many and, for expanded clones, a class.

j_gene: TRBJ2-6
d_gene: NA
abundance: NA
v_gene: TRBV29-1
CDR3nt: TGCAGCGCAGGGGGGTTTGGGGCCAACGTCCTGACTTTC
CDR3aa: CSAGGFGANVLTF

j_gene: TRBJ2-7
d_gene: NA
abundance: few
v_gene: TRBV7-6
CDR3nt: TGTGCCAGCAGCTTAGTGGCACCTGAAGGCGAGCAGTACTTC
CDR3aa: CASSLVAPEGEQYF

j_gene: TRBJ1-4
d_gene: NA
abundance: few
v_gene: TRBV7-2
CDR3nt: TGTGCCAGCAGCTTAGGACAGACAACTAATGAAAAACTGTTTTTT
CDR3aa: CASSLGQTTNEKLFF

j_gene: TRBJ2-1
d_gene: NA
abundance: NA
v_gene: TRBV11-1
CDR3nt: TGTGCCAGCAGCTTCGGGATCGAGGACAATGAGCAGTTCTTC
CDR3aa: CASSFGIEDNEQFF

j_gene: TRBJ2-5
d_gene: NA
abundance: few
v_gene: TRBV9
CDR3nt: TGTGCCAGCAGCGCCGACCTTGGGGAGACCCAGTACTTC
CDR3aa: CASSADLGETQYF

j_gene: TRBJ1-1
d_gene: NA
abundance: many
v_gene: TRBV27
CDR3nt: TGTGCCAGCAGTACACGAGACACACCGAACACTGAAGCTTTCTTT
CDR3aa: CASSTRDTPNTEAFF

j_gene: TRBJ2-7
d_gene: TRBD2
abundance: few
v_gene: TRBV20-1
CDR3nt: TGCAGTGCTAGAGATCCCAGCGGGGGGGCCTACGAGCAGTACTTC
CDR3aa: CSARDPSGGAYEQYF

j_gene: TRBJ1-5
d_gene: TRBD1
abundance: few
v_gene: TRBV20-1
CDR3nt: TGCAGTGCTAGCAAGTTCGGACAGGATAGCAATCAGCCCCAGCATTTT
CDR3aa: CSASKFGQDSNQPQHF

j_gene: TRBJ2-5
d_gene: TRBD2
abundance: NA
v_gene: TRBV4-2
CDR3nt: TGTGCCAGCAGCCCCCGAATACTAGCGGGGGGTGGAAAGTTCTTC
CDR3aa: CASSPRILAGGGKFF

j_gene: TRBJ2-3
d_gene: NA
abundance: NA
v_gene: TRBV6-4
CDR3nt: TGTGCCAGCAGTAGGGGAATGCTAAGGGGGACAGATACGCAGTATTTT
CDR3aa: CASSRGMLRGTDTQYF

j_gene: TRBJ1-2
d_gene: NA
abundance: NA
v_gene: TRBV29-1
CDR3nt: TGCAGCGTTGAAGCAGAAAACTATGGCTACACCTTC
CDR3aa: CSVEAENYGYTF

j_gene: TRBJ2-7
d_gene: NA
abundance: few
v_gene: TRBV12-3/TRBV12-4
CDR3nt: TGTGCCAGCAGTTTGAACAGAGGCAACGAGCAGTACTTC
CDR3aa: CASSLNRGNEQYF

j_gene: TRBJ2-5
d_gene: TRBD2
abundance: NA
v_gene: TRBV18
CDR3nt: TGTGCCAGCTCACCGCGGGGGGCCAACCAAGAGACCCAGTACTTC
CDR3aa: CASSPRGANQETQYF

j_gene: TRBJ1-2
d_gene: TRBD1
abundance: NA
v_gene: TRBV2
CDR3nt: TGTGCCAGCAGCTCTAGGCGTTCCGGGACAGGAAACTATGGCTACACCTTC
CDR3aa: CASSSRRSGTGNYGYTF

j_gene: TRBJ2-7
d_gene: TRBD2
abundance: NA
v_gene: TRBV29-1
CDR3nt: TGCAGCGTTGAATTAGCGGGGACCTTACCCTACGAGCAGTACTTC
CDR3aa: CSVELAGTLPYEQYF

j_gene: TRBJ1-6
d_gene: TRBD1
abundance: NA
v_gene: TRBV5-6
CDR3nt: TGTGCCAGTACGGGACAGGGATATAATTCACCCCTCCACTTT
CDR3aa: CASTGQGYNSPLHF

j_gene: TRBJ1-1
d_gene: NA
abundance: NA
v_gene: TRBV19
CDR3nt: TGTGTCAGTAATCGGGGGCGGGTGAACACTGAAGCTTTCTTT
CDR3aa: CVSNRGRVNTEAFF

j_gene: TRBJ2-1
d_gene: NA
abundance: NA
v_gene: TRBV7-3
CDR3nt: TGTGCCAGCAGCCCCCAGTTAAGGGGGAATGAGCAGTTCTTC
CDR3aa: CASSPQLRGNEQFF

j_gene: TRBJ2-3
d_gene: TRBD2
abundance: NA
v_gene: TRBV6-6
CDR3nt: TGTGCCAGCAGATGGGGGCGGGGGGGAGGCACAGATACGCAGTATTTT
CDR3aa: CASRWGRGGGTDTQYF

j_gene: TRBJ2-7
d_gene: TRBD1
abundance: NA
v_gene: TRBV11-2
CDR3nt: TGTGCCAGCAGCAAAATCGGGACAGGGTGGGACGAGCAGTACTTC
CDR3aa: CASSKIGTGWDEQYF

j_gene: TRBJ1-2
d_gene: NA
abundance: NA
v_gene: TRBV7-2
CDR3nt: TGTGCCAGCAGCTTAGCGGAGGGGATCTATGGCTACACCTTC
CDR3aa: CASSLAEGIYGYTF

j_gene: TRBJ2-5
d_gene: TRBD2
abundance: few
v_gene: TRBV7-9
CDR3nt: TGTGCCAGCAGCTTCGGGACTAGCGGGGTGACCCAGTACTTC
CDR3aa: CASSFGTSGVTQYF

j_gene: TRBJ1-2
d_gene: TRBD1
abundance: few
v_gene: TRBV6-6
CDR3nt: TGTGCCAGCAGCCCTCCAGGGGGCCAACTGTATGGCTACACCTTC
CDR3aa: CASSPPGGQLYGYTF

j_gene: TRBJ1-1
d_gene: NA
abundance: NA
v_gene: TRBV5-5
CDR3nt: TGTGCCAGCAGCTTGAGCTGGACGGTCACTGAAGCTTTCTTT
CDR3aa: CASSLSWTVTEAFF

j_gene: TRBJ2-2
d_gene: TRBD2
abundance: NA
v_gene: TRBV7-2
CDR3nt: TGTGCCAGCAGCTCCCCAAGATCCCGACTAGCGGGGGTCACCGGGGAGCTGTTTTTT
CDR3aa: CASSSPRSRLAGVTGELFF

j_gene: TRBJ1-1
d_gene: TRBD1
abundance: few
v_gene: TRBV20-1
CDR3nt: TGCAGTGACAGGGGGAACACTGAAGCTTTCTTT
CDR3aa: CSDRGNTEAFF

j_gene: TRBJ2-3
d_gene: TRBD2
abundance: NA
v_gene: TRBV20-1
CDR3nt: TGCAGTGTGGTCCCTAGCGGGGGGGATACGCAGTATTTT
CDR3aa: CSVVPSGGDTQYF

j_gene: TRBJ1-2
d_gene: NA
abundance: few
v_gene: TRBV5-1
CDR3nt: TGCGCCAGCGGCTTCCAGGGCGTAAGTGGCTACACCTTC
CDR3aa: CASGFQGVSGYTF

j_gene: TRBJ2-2
d_gene: NA
abundance: few
v_gene: TRBV29-1
CDR3nt: TGCAGCGTTGTAGTCCAGGGGCACACCGGGGAGCTGTTTTTT
CDR3aa: CSVVVQGHTGELFF

j_gene: TRBJ1-5
d_gene: TRBD1
abundance: NA
v_gene: TRBV9
CDR3nt: TGTGCCAGCAGCGTCTACAGGGGGCGGAGGGGCAATCAGCCCCAGCATTTT
CDR3aa: CASSVYRGRRGNQPQHF

j_gene: TRBJ1-3
d_gene: NA
abundance: NA
v_gene: TRBV29-1
CDR3nt: TGCAGCTTCAACAGGGTGGCTGGAAACACCATATATTTT
CDR3aa: CSFNRVAGNTIYF

j_gene: TRBJ2-2
d_gene: NA
abundance: few
v_gene: TRBV5-1
CDR3nt: TGCGCCAGCAGCTTCAGGGGTGGGAAAGTCACCGGGGAGCTGTTTTTT
CDR3aa: CASSFRGGKVTGELFF

j_gene: TRBJ2-5
d_gene: NA
abundance: few
v_gene: TRBV11-1
CDR3nt: TGTGCCAGCAGCCAGGACTCGTACCAAGAGACCCAGTACTTC
CDR3aa: CASSQDSYQETQYF

j_gene: TRBJ2-1
d_gene: NA
abundance: NA
v_gene: TRBV29-1
CDR3nt: TGCAGCGTTGAAGATCCAGGTGGGGATGAGCAGTTCTTC
CDR3aa: CSVEDPGGDEQFF

j_gene: TRBJ1-1
d_gene: NA
abundance: NA
v_gene: TRBV7-8
CDR3nt: TGTGCCAGCAGCTTAGAGGCAGGGATCGTCACTGAAGCTTTCTTT
CDR3aa: CASSLEAGIVTEAFF

j_gene: TRBJ1-2
d_gene: NA
abundance: NA
v_gene: TRBV4-2
CDR3nt: TGTGCCAGCAGCCAACCTGGCCAGGGTGGTTATGGCTACACCTTC
CDR3aa: CASSQPGQGGYGYTF

j_gene: TRBJ2-1
d_gene: NA
abundance: many
v_gene: TRBV7-2
CDR3nt: TGTGCCAGCAGCTTAGCGGGGGGCGCCCGGCAGTTCTTC
CDR3aa: CASSLAGGARQFF

j_gene: TRBJ2-2
d_gene: NA
abundance: once
v_gene: TRBV20-1
CDR3nt: TGCAGTGCTAGCGGTTCTGGGGGCGGGGAGCTGTTTTTT
CDR3aa: CSASGSGGGELFF

j_gene: TRBJ1-1
d_gene: NA
abundance: few
v_gene: TRBV5-1
CDR3nt: TGCGCCAGCAGCCTTCCTTCGTCGGGAACTGAAGCTTTCTTT
CDR3aa: CASSLPSSGTEAFF

j_gene: TRBJ2-1
d_gene: NA
abundance: many
v_gene: TRBV2
CDR3nt: TGTGCCAGCAGTGATGCCGCCAATGAGCAGTTCTTC
CDR3aa: CASSDAANEQFF

j_gene: TRBJ1-4
d_gene: TRBD1
abundance: NA
v_gene: TRBV20-1
CDR3nt: TGCAGTGCTAGAGATCCGGGACAGGGGAATGAAAAACTGTTTTTT
CDR3aa: CSARDPGQGNEKLFF